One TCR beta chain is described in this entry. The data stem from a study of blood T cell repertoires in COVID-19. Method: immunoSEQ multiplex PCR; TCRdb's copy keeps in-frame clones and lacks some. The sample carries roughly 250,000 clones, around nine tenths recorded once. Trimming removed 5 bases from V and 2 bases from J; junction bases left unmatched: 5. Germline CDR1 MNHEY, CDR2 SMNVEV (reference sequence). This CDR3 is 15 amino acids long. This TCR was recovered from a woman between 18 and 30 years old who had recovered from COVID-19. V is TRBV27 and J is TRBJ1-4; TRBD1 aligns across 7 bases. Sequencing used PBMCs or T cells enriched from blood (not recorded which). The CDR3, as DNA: TGTGCCAGCAGTCCGAGACAGGGTACTAATGAAAAACTGTTTTTT. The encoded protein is CASSPRQGTNEKLFF.